These 27 T cell receptor beta chains came from one sample sequenced in a study of tumor-infiltrating lymphocytes in primary liver carcinoma. A constant-region primer served to make TCR beta cDNA from about 490 ng total RNA. Modified slightly, ARM-PCR produced TCR beta libraries over three nested multiplex PCR rounds. TRBV1-TRBV30 forward primers paired with a C-beta reverse primer drove the first two PCR rounds, about 11 cycles each. One entry per CDR3 protein, called by TCRdb with MiXCR from the multiplex PCR reads. The sample includes fewer than 350,000 distinct CDR3 sequences, roughly 60% of them seen just once. Researchers drew blood RNA from unsorted whole blood and extracted germline DNA as well. Sequencing used peripheral blood. The origin of the receptors is a man aged 40-49 years with primary liver carcinoma and hepatitis B virus infection.

On this clonotype itself: One end of the junction fails to match germline, which may point to a read error. The rearrangement uses TRBV11-1 and TRBJ2-7; D is unclear. The germline V gene encodes CDR1 SGHAT and CDR2 FQDESV (reference sequence). The CDR3 runs 15 residues. The CDR3, as DNA: TGTGCCAGCAGCTTAGCGCCGGGCTGCGGATACGAGCGGTACTTC. It encodes CASSLAPGCGYERYF.

About this clonotype: Possible read error: a much larger clone is one base away. The CDR3 nucleotides are TGCAGCGTTGAGTGGCAGGGGGCGCGGGGGTACGAGCAGTACTTC. Translating gives CSVEWQGARGYEQYF. The chain has TRBV29-1 and TRBJ2-7, with a weak D call TRBD1 (8 bases). CDR3 length equals 15 residues. Germline CDR1 and CDR2: SQVTM and ANQGSEA. Trimming pared 3 bases from V and 4 bases from J, leaving 19 bases between.

This chain uses TRBV6-6 with TRBJ2-6; 7 nucleotides agree with TRBD1. CDR1 MNHNY and CDR2 SVGAGI come from the germline V gene (reference sequence). V lost 6 bases, J lost 1 base, and 12 bases stayed unmatched. The CDR3 consists of 18 residues. The CDR3 coding sequence is TGTGCCAGCAGACCACCGGGACAGAGACTGTCTGGGGCCAACGTCCTGACTTTC. Translating gives CASRPPGQRLSGANVLTF.

The chain carries TRBV10-3 and TRBJ2-7, with D maybe TRBD2 (6 bases). This CDR3 is built from 14 residues. CDR1 is ENHRY and CDR2 is SYGVKD in the germline V gene. Trimming took 3 bases from V and 11 from J, leaving 20 bases between them. CDR3 protein: CAISDMVAVPIEYF. For the CDR3, the DNA is TGTGCCATCAGTGATATGGTAGCGGTCCCTATAGAGTACTTC.

Ten or more counts support this clonotype. This chain joins TRBV6-2 or TRBV6-3 and TRBJ1-5; no clear D. CDR3 size: 17 residues. Deletions cut 0 bases from V and 9 bases from J, with 21 bases between. CDR1 and CDR2 from the germline V gene are MNHEY and SVGEGT. For the CDR3, the DNA is TGTGCCAGCAGTTACTCGAATCTCAGGCTATATCCGCGGCCCCAGCATTTT. Translated, it gives CASSYSNLRLYPRPQHF.

This clonotype was seen ten or more times. This chain joins TRBV6-5 and TRBJ2-5; 7 nucleotides match TRBD1. The CDR3 has 16 amino acids. The V segment lost 4 bases and the J segment 2 bases; nucleotides outside the gene matches: 10. Germline assignment: CDR1 MNHEY and CDR2 SVGAGI. The CDR3 sequence is CASSSQGHRGQETQYF. CDR3 in DNA: TGTGCCAGCAGTTCACAGGGGCATAGGGGGCAAGAGACCCAGTACTTC.

This chain joins TRBV5-4 and TRBJ2-4; 11 bases match TRBD1. The CDR3 is 17 amino acids. J was trimmed by 5 bases and V by 3 bases; bases with no gene match: 10. Germline V gives CDR1 SGHNT, CDR2 YYREEE (reference sequence). The CDR3 is CASSSKGQGVGENIQYF. CDR3 nucleotides: TGTGCCAGCAGCTCGAAGGGACAGGGGGTGGGGGAAAACATTCAGTACTTC.

A remark on this clonotype: With a much larger clone just one base away, this may be a read error. V and J are TRBV10-3 and TRBJ1-3, with no clear D. V shed 3 bases and J shed 3 bases, with 9 bases lying between them. The germline CDR1 and CDR2 sequences are ENHRY and SYGVKD. The CDR3 extends over 14 amino acids. The CDR3 is CAISDWIGGNTIYF. In DNA form, the CDR3 reads TGTGCCATCAGTGATTGGATAGGTGGAAACACCATATATTTT.

As concerns this clonotype: One end of the junction is discordant with germline, which a read error may explain. V gene TRBV11-3 combines with J gene TRBJ2-3, with D tentatively TRBD1 (6 bases). From germline, CDR1 is SGHNT and CDR2 YENEEA. The CDR3 runs to 15 residues. The CDR3 spells CTSSRGTQSTDTQYF. CDR3 coding DNA: TGTACCAGCAGCAGGGGCACCCAAAGCACAGATACGCAGTATTTT. The whole variable domain, remainder taken from reference TRBV11-3 and TRBJ2-3, is EAGVVQSPRYKIIEKKQPVAFWCNPISGHNTLYWYLQNLGQGPELLIRYENEEAVDDSQLPKDRFSAERLKGVDSTLKIQPAELGDSAVYLCTSSRGTQSTDTQYFGPGTRLTVL.

This clonotype has a count of ten or more. This sequence joins TRBV6-5 and TRBJ1-1; a possible D gene is TRBD1 (5 bases). Trimming took off 3 bases at V and 1 base at J, with 15 bases between the two ends. Germline CDR1 reads MNHEY; CDR2 reads SVGAGI. The CDR3 length is 16 residues. CDR3 in amino acids: CASSYSQGKANTEAFF. The CDR3 DNA sequence: TGTGCCAGCAGTTATTCCCAGGGAAAAGCGAACACTGAAGCTTTCTTT.

The rearrangement links TRBV30 to TRBJ1-6; no definite D call. The CDR3 extends over 13 amino acids. Trimming took off 2 bases at V and 10 bases at J, with 12 bases between the two ends. Germline V gene sequence: CDR1 GTSNPN, CDR2 SVGIG (reference sequence). This chain's CDR3 is CAWSSGYDSPLHF. CDR3 nucleotides: TGTGCCTGGAGTTCGGGGTATGACTCACCCCTCCACTTT.

Worth noting for this clonotype: This may be a read error: a much more frequent sequence differs by one nucleotide. The genes are TRBV6-1 and TRBJ2-7; maybe TRBD2 (6 bases). Germline lookup yields CDR1 MNHNS and CDR2 SASEGT. CDR3 length: 14 amino acids. The CDR3 reads CTSRFGGSSYEQYF. As DNA, the CDR3 is TGTACCAGCCGATTCGGGGGAAGCTCCTACGAGCAGTACTTC.

With respect to this clonotype: This may be a read error: a much more frequent sequence differs by one nucleotide. This CDR3 is CASSRREAYYKEQFF. In DNA form, the CDR3 reads TGTGCCAGCAGTAGGCGGGAGGCCTATTACAAGGAGCAGTTCTTC. V is TRBV6-1 and J is TRBJ2-1, with 8 bases lining up with TRBD2. The CDR3 is 15 residues long. The V gene's germline CDR1 is MNHNS and CDR2 SASEGT.

The rearrangement links TRBV6-1 to TRBJ2-1; D is possibly TRBD2 (6 bases). Germline V gene data show CDR1 as MNHNS and CDR2 as SASEGT. The CDR3 is 15 residues long. V was shortened by 9 bases and J by 4 bases, with 19 bases between the two germline ends. For the CDR3, the DNA is TGTGCCAGAACTTCTAGACGGGACTCTTACAATGAGCAGTTCTTC. Amino acids: CARTSRRDSYNEQFF.

The J gene is TRBJ1-1, the V gene TRBV5-4; a possible D gene is TRBD1 (6 bases). Per the germline V gene, CDR1 is SGHNT and CDR2 is YYREEE (reference sequence). The CDR3 runs to 13 residues. V lost 4 bases to trimming and J lost 5 bases, with 12 bases between them. CDR3 in DNA: TGTGCCAGCAGCCTGAGGGGGGCTACTGAAGCTTTCTTT. This gives the protein CASSLRGATEAFF. Based on the CDR3 plus reference TRBV5-4 and TRBJ1-1, the full variable domain is ETGVTQSPTHLIKTRGQQVTLRCSSQSGHNTVSWYQQALGQGPQFIFQYYREEENGRGNFPPRFSGLQFPNYSSELNVNALELDDSALYLCASSLRGATEAFFGQGTRLTVV.

This clonotype appeared many times. The chain is built from TRBV28 and TRBJ2-7; TRBD1 is a possible D gene (5 bases). The CDR3 is 13 amino acids. The V end lost 6 bases, the J end lost 0 bases, and 9 bases lay between the germline ends. The V gene's germline CDR1 is MDHEN and CDR2 SYDVKM. CDR3 sequence reads: CASSRQSSYEQYF. The CDR3 nucleotides read TGTGCCAGCAGCCGACAGAGCTCCTACGAGCAGTACTTC.

V is TRBV2 and J is TRBJ1-5; D possibly corresponds to TRBD1 (5 bases). V lost 5 bases and J lost 3, with 23 bases in between. The germline gives CDR1 SNHLY, CDR2 FYNNEI. The CDR3 consists of 18 residues. In nucleotides, the CDR3 is TGTGCCAGCAGTACGATATGGAATAAGGACATTGACAATCAGCCCCAGCATTTT. Protein: CASSTIWNKDIDNQPQHF.

J is TRBJ2-1 and V is TRBV9; D is undetermined. The CDR3 runs 17 residues. Germline assignment: CDR1 SGDLS and CDR2 YYNGEE. V was trimmed by 0 bases and J by 0 bases, leaving 13 bases between them. CDR3 sequence: CASSVDGSPSSYNEQFF. CDR3 coding DNA: TGTGCCAGCAGCGTAGACGGTAGCCCTAGCTCCTACAATGAGCAGTTCTTC. Full variable domain (remainder filled in from reference TRBV9 and TRBJ2-1): DSGVTQTPKHLITATGQRVTLRCSPRSGDLSVYWYQQSLDQGLQFLIQYYNGEERAKGNILERFSAQQFPDLHSELNLSSLELGDSALYFCASSVDGSPSSYNEQFFGPGTRLTVL.

This clonotype has at least ten counts. This rearrangement joins TRBV4-2 to TRBJ2-3, with 10 bases identical to TRBD1. The CDR3 has 17 residues. V lost 3 bases, J lost 1 base, and 7 bases stayed unmatched. The V gene's germline CDR1 is LGHNA and CDR2 YNFKEQ. This CDR3 is CASSQGLDRGGTDTQYF. For the CDR3, the DNA is TGTGCCAGCAGCCAGGGACTGGACAGGGGGGGCACAGATACGCAGTATTTT.

The chain has TRBV2 and TRBJ2-5, with no clear D. V lost 8 bases to trimming and J lost 0 bases, with 7 bases between them. The CDR3 contains 12 residues. Germline assignment: CDR1 SNHLY and CDR2 FYNNEI. Here the CDR3 DNA reads TGTGCCAGCGGCGGCTACCAAGAGACCCAGTACTTC. As protein: CASGGYQETQYF.

This clonotype was detected ten times or more. The genes are TRBV6-2 or TRBV6-3 and TRBJ2-1, with 10 positions matching TRBD1. V was clipped by 5 bases and J by 5 bases; unmatched bases: 6. The CDR3 runs 15 residues. The germline V gene has CDR1 MNHEY and CDR2 SVGEGT. The CDR3 here is CASSPGQGVHNEQFF. Written as DNA, the CDR3 is TGTGCCAGCAGTCCCGGACAGGGGGTACACAATGAGCAGTTCTTC.

In regard to this clonotype: The CDR3 does not close with the conserved phenylalanine or tryptophan, likely indicating a read error. The chain employs TRBV30 and TRBJ2-1; 10 nucleotides match TRBD2. CDR1 and CDR2 (germline): GTSNPN, SVGIG (reference sequence). J lost 2 bases, V lost 1 base, and 2 bases had no gene match. The CDR3 has 15 residues. CDR3 DNA sequence: TGTGCCTGGAGTGAGGGACTAGCGACCTACAATGAGCAGTTCTCC. Protein: CAWSEGLATYNEQFS.

This clonotype has more than one count but fewer than ten. V gene TRBV28 combines with J gene TRBJ2-7; D is uncertain. The CDR3 spans 12 residues. CDR1 is MDHEN, CDR2 SYDVKM, per germline. Trimming stripped 4 bases from V and 3 bases from J, with 7 bases between. The CDR3 reads CASSSVYYEQYF. DNA for the CDR3: TGTGCCAGCAGTTCAGTCTACTACGAGCAGTACTTC.

V is TRBV12-3 or TRBV12-4 and J is TRBJ2-3, with 12 nucleotides matching TRBD2. This CDR3 is 14 amino acids long. The trim removed 9 bases at V and 5 bases at J, leaving 6 bases unmatched. The CDR3 is CASRLAGAIDTQYF. The CDR3 nucleotides are TGTGCCAGTCGACTAGCGGGAGCCATAGATACGCAGTATTTT.

This clonotype has a count of ten or more. The CDR3 DNA reads TGTGCCAGCAGCCCGACCGGGACCTACGAGCAGTACTTC. It yields the protein CASSPTGTYEQYF. This chain uses TRBV13 with TRBJ2-7, with TRBD2 as a possible D gene (5 bases). CDR3 length: 13 amino acids. V lost 5 bases and J 2 bases, leaving 10 bases between the germline ends. Germline values: CDR1 PRHDT, CDR2 FYEKMQ (reference sequence).

A word on this clonotype: At one boundary the junction diverges from the germline segment, which might be a read error. V usage is TRBV7-9 and J usage is TRBJ1-1; D remains unclear. Germline loops: CDR1 SEHNR, CDR2 FQNEAQ (reference sequence). The CDR3 has 13 residues. In DNA, the CDR3 is TGTGCAAGCAGCCCCGTGCTGAGCACTGAAGCTATCTTT. Its translation is CASSPVLSTEAIF.

As regards this clonotype: A read error is likely, as this CDR3 ends without the conserved phenylalanine or tryptophan. This chain uses TRBV28 with TRBJ2-1; TRBD2 aligns across 8 bases. Germline CDR1 MDHEN, CDR2 SYDVKM. There are 16 residues in the CDR3. V lost 6 bases to trimming and J lost 10 bases; unmatched junction nucleotides: 17. DNA of the CDR3: TGTGCCAGCAGCCCTAACGGGACTAGGTCCTTAAGAGAGCAGTTCCTC. Its protein is CASSPNGTRSLREQFL.